This T cell receptor (beta chain) was observed in a study of shared clonotypes between healthy human individuals. Unmatched junction bases numbered 9, after V lost 4 bases and J lost 2 bases. The CDR3 sequence is 16 residues long. The germline V gene has CDR1 SGHDN and CDR2 FVKESK. The method was immunoSEQ multiplex PCR; TCRdb's version includes in-frame clones alone and lacks a portion of them. The sample gives about 670,000 clones, approximately 79% of which show up once; around 2% is in the top ten. As regards this clone: Its antigen remains unidentified.

Whole-study results and caveats: Larger richness was generally estimated for naive than memory subsets. Lower generation probabilities were found for non-shared clonotypes than for those shared by all four donors. When naive CD4 clonotypes were compared across a handful of donors, 4% to 5.5% were shared.

Material: memory CD4+ T cells sorted from blood. Subset given: CD45RA-negative fraction. The TCR originated in a woman aged 30 to 39 in good health. This chain connects TRBV14 to TRBJ2-5, with TRBD1 identical over 8 bases. CDR3 residues: CASSPRTGRTQETQYF. In DNA form, the CDR3 reads TGTGCCAGCAGCCCCCGGACAGGGAGGACACAAGAGACCCAGTACTTC. Combining the CDR3 with reference TRBV14 and TRBJ2-5 gives the whole variable domain EAGVTQFPSHSVIEKGQTVTLRCDPISGHDNLYWYRRVMGKEIKFLLHFVKESKQDESGMPNNRFLAERTGGTYSTLKVQPAELEDSGVYFCASSPRTGRTQETQYFGPGTRLLVL.